The subject of this entry is one TCR beta chain. Its antigen is not known. The sample originates from a study of T cell responses to AZD1222 COVID-19 vaccine. This CDR3 contains 15 residues. Germline V gene lookup returns CDR1 SGHAT and CDR2 FQNNGV. Trimming took 4 bases from V and 5 from J, leaving 14 bases between them. The repertoire was sequenced with immunoSEQ multiplex PCR; TCRdb's copy has only in-frame clones and lacks some. The sample records nearly 200,000 clones, 80% to 95% being singletons. Study observations and caveats: Sampling captured repertoires only after the peak T cell response. Breadth and depth of Spike-specific TCRs rose after two AZD1222 doses. Females made up more of the donors, who were largely white British, and clonal diversity may have come out too low. Baseline seropositivity characterized only a handful of AZD1222 recipients.

The source was peripheral blood, collected 28 days after the second AZD1222 dose. The receptor's source is an adult who received the AZD1222 COVID-19 vaccine. The J gene is TRBJ1-4, the V gene TRBV11-2; tentatively, D is TRBD1 (5 bases). CDR3 amino acids: CASSSPLRDNEKLFF. In DNA, the CDR3 is TGTGCCAGCAGCTCCCCACTCCGGGACAATGAAAAACTGTTTTTT.